Sequencing of this T cell receptor (beta chain) was carried out in a study of T cell responses to AZD1222 COVID-19 vaccine. Study summary: Recipients boosted at about 4 weeks or about 12 weeks are pooled.

The data were produced by immunoSEQ multiplex PCR, yet TCRdb's version contains in-frame clones alone and is incomplete. This table holds about 120,000 clones, roughly nine tenths found once. The CDR3 runs 12 residues. V trimming: 6 bases; J trimming: 5 bases; junction bases outside the gene matches: 1. With respect to this clone: Antigen specificity is unknown.

Study-wide findings and caveats: Within unmutated variant regions lay the reported targets of nearly half of spike-specific TCRs.

The TCR originated in an adult in good health. The sample in question was peripheral blood, obtained on day 0 of AZD1222 vaccination. The chain couples TRBV12-3 or TRBV12-4 to TRBJ1-2; 9 bases are a match to TRBD1. CDR3 coding DNA: TGTGCCAGCAGCGGGACAGGGTATGGCTACACCTTC. This encodes CASSGTGYGYTF.